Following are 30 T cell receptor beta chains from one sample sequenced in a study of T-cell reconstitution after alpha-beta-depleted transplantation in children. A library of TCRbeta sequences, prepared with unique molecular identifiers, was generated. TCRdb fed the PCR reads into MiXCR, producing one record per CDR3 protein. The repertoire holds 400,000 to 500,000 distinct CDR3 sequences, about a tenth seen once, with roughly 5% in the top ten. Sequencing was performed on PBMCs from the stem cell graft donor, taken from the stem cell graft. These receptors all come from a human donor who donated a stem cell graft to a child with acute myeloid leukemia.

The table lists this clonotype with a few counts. The CDR3 DNA sequence: TGTGCCATCAGTGAACCCTACGCCGCGCAGGGAAGTTACTATGGCTACACCTTC. This translates into CAISEPYAAQGSYYGYTF. This rearrangement joins TRBV10-3 to TRBJ1-2, with a tentative D call TRBD1 (5 bases). The germline CDR1 and CDR2 sequences are ENHRY and SYGVKD. The CDR3 has 18 residues. Trimming removed 3 bases from V and 3 bases from J, with 23 bases in between.

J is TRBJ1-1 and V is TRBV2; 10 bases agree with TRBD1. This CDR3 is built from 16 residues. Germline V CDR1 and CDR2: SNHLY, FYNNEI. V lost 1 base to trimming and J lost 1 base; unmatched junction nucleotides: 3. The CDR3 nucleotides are TGTGCCAGCAGTGAAGAGGGGACAGGGGAGAACACTGAAGCTTTCTTT. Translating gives CASSEEGTGENTEAFF.

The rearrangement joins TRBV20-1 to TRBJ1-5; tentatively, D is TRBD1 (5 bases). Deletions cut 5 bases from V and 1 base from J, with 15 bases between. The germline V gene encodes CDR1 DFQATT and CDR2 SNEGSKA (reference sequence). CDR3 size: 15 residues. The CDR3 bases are TGCAGTGCTCAACGGACGGCAGGGAGCAATCAGCCCCAGCATTTT. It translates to CSAQRTAGSNQPQHF.

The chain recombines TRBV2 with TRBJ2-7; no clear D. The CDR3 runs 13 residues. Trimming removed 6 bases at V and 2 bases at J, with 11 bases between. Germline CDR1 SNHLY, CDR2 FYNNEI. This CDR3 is CASRAFGTYEQYF. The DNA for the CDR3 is TGTGCCAGCAGGGCCTTCGGTACCTACGAGCAGTACTTC.

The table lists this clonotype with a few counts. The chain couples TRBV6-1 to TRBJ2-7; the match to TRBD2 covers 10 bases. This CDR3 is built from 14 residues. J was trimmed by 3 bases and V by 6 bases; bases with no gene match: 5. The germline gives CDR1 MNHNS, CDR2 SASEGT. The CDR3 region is CASSWTSGNYEQYF. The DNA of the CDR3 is TGTGCCAGCAGCTGGACTAGCGGAAACTACGAGCAGTACTTC.

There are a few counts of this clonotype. The CDR3 DNA reads TGCAGTGTTCGGACTAGCGCCTACGAGCAGTACTTC. It encodes CSVRTSAYEQYF. This chain connects TRBV20-1 to TRBJ2-7, with 9 bases matching TRBD2. The CDR3 contains 12 residues. After removal of 7 bases from V and 2 bases from J, the junction contained 3 bases not matched to a gene. Germline assignment: CDR1 DFQATT and CDR2 SNEGSKA (reference sequence).

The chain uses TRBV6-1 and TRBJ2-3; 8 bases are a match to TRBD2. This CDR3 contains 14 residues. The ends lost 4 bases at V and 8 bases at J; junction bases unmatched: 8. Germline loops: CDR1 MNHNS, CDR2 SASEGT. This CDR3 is CASSVAGPFGTQYF. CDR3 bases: TGTGCCAGCAGTGTAGCGGGACCCTTCGGTACGCAGTATTTT.

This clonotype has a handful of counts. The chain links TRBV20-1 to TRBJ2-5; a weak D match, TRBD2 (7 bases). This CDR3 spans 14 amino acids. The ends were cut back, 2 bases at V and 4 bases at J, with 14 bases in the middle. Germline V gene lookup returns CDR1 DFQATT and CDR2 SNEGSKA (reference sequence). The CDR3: CSARPRGARETQYF. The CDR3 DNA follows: TGCAGTGCTAGACCCCGGGGGGCCAGAGAGACCCAGTACTTC.

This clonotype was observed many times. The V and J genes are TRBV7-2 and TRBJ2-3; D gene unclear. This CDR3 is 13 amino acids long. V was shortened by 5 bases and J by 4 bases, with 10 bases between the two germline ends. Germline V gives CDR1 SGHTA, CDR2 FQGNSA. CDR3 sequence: CASSPTAADTQYF. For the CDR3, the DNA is TGTGCCAGCAGCCCAACTGCGGCAGATACGCAGTATTTT.

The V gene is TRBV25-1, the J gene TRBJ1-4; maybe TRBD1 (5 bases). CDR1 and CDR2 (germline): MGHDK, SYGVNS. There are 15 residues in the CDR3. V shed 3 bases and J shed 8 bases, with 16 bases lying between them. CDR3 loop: CASSDLKGKAEKLFF. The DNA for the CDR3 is TGTGCCAGCAGTGATTTGAAGGGGAAGGCGGAAAAACTGTTTTTT.

This chain's CDR3 is CASSLSSGSTLAHEQFF. In DNA form, the CDR3 reads TGTGCCAGCAGTTTAAGTAGCGGGAGTACTCTTGCCCATGAGCAGTTCTTC. This chain joins TRBV12-3 or TRBV12-4 and TRBJ2-1; 9 nucleotides line up with TRBD2. The J segment lost 8 bases and the V segment lost 2 bases, leaving 13 bases of the junction unmatched. The CDR3 is made up of 17 amino acids.

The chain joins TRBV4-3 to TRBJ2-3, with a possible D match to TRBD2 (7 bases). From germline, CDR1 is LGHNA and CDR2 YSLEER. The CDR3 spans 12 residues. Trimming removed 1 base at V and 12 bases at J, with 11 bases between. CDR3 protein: CASSQGGGQQYF. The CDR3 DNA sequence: TGCGCCAGCAGCCAAGGGGGGGGACAACAGTATTTT.

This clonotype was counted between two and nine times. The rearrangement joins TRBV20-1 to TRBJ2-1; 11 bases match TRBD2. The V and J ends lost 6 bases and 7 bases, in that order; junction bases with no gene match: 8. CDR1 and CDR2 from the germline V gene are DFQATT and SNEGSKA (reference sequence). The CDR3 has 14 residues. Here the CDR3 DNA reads TGCAGTGCAGAACTAGCGGGAGTCGGGAATGAGCAGTTCTTC. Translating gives CSAELAGVGNEQFF.

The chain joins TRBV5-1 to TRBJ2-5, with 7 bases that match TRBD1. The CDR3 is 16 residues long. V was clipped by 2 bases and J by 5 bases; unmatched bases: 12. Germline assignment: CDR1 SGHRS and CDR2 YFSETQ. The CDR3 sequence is CASSFGQAGLRETQYF. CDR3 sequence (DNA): TGCGCCAGCAGCTTCGGACAGGCGGGCCTGAGGGAGACCCAGTACTTC.

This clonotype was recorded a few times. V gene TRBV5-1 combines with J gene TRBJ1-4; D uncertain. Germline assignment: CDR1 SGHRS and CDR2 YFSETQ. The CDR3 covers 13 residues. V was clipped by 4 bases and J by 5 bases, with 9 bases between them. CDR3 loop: CASSPDGNEKLFF. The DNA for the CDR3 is TGCGCCAGCAGCCCGGACGGAAATGAAAAACTGTTTTTT.

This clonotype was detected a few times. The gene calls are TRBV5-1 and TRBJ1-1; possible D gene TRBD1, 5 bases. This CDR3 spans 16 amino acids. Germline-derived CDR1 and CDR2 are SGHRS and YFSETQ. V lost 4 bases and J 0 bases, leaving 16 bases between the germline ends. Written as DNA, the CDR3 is TGCGCCAGCAGCACCTCGTCTCCAGGGCTGAACACTGAAGCTTTCTTT. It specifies CASSTSSPGLNTEAFF.

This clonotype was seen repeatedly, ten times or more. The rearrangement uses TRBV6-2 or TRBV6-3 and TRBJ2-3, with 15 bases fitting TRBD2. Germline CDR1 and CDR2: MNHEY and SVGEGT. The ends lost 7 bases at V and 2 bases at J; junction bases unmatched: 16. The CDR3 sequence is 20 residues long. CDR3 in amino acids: CASNRTGGTSGGISTDTQYF. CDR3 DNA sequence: TGTGCCAGCAACCGGACAGGGGGGACTAGCGGGGGGATTTCCACAGATACGCAGTATTTT.

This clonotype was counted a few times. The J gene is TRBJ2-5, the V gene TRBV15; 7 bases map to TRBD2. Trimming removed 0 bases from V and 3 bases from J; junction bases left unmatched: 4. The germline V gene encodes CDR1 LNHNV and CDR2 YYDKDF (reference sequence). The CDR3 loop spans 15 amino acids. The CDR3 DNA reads TGTGCCACCAGCAGAGATCCGGCGGGAGAAGAGACCCAGTACTTC. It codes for CATSRDPAGEETQYF.

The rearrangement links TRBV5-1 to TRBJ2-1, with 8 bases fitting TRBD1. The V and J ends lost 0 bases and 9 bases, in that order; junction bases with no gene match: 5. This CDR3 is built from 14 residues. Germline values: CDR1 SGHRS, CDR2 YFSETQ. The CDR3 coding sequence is TGCGCCAGCAGCTTGGCTCAGGGGGCCGGTGAGCAGTTCTTC. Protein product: CASSLAQGAGEQFF.

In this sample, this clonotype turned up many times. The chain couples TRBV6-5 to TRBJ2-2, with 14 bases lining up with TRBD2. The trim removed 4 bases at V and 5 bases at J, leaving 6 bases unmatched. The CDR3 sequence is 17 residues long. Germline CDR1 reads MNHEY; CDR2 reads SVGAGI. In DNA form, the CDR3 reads TGTGCCAGCAGTTGGACTAGCGGGGGGCCGGGGACCGGGGAGCTGTTTTTT. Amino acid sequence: CASSWTSGGPGTGELFF.

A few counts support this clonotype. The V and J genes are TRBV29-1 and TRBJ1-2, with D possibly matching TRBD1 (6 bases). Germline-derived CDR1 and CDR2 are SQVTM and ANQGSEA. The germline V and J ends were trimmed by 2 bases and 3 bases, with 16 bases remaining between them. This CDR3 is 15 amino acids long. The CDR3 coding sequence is TGCAGCGTTGAAAGCGGGGGCGGGGGATACTATGGCTACACCTTC. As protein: CSVESGGGGYYGYTF.

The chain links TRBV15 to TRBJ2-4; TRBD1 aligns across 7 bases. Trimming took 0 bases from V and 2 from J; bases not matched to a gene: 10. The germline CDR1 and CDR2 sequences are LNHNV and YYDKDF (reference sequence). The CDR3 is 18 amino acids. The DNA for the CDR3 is TGTGCCACCAGCAGAGATGGAAAGGGGGCATGGCCCAAAAACATTCAGTACTTC. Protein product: CATSRDGKGAWPKNIQYF.

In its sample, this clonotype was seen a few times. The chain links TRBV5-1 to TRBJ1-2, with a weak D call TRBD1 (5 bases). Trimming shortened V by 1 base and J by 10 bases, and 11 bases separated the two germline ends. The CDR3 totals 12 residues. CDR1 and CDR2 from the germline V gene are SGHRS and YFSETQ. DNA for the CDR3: TGCGCCAGCAGCTTGATGGCAGGGCACTACACCTTC. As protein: CASSLMAGHYTF.

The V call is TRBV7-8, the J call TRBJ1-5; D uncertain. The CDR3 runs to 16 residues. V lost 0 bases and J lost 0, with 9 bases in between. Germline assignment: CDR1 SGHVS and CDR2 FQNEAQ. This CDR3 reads CASSLALGDSNQPQHF. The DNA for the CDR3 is TGTGCCAGCAGCTTAGCGCTTGGAGATAGCAATCAGCCCCAGCATTTT.

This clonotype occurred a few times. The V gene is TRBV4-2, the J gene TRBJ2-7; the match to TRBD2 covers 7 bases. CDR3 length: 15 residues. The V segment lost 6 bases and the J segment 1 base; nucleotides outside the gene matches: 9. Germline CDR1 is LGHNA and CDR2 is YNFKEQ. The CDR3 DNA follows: TGTGCCAGCAGTGGTAATAGCGGGTCTTCCTACGAGCAGTACTTC. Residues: CASSGNSGSSYEQYF.

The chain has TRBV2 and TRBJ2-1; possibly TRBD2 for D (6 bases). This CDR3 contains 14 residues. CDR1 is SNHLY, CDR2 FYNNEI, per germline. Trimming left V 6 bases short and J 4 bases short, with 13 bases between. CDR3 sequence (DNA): TGTGCCAGCAGCGGGACTCCTGGGTACAATGAGCAGTTCTTC. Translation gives CASSGTPGYNEQFF.

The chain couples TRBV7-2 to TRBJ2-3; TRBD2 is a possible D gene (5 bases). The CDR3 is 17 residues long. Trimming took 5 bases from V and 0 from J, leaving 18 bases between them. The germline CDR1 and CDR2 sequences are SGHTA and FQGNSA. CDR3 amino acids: CASSLLGVASSTDTQYF. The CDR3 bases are TGTGCCAGCAGCCTTCTCGGGGTAGCGAGTAGCACAGATACGCAGTATTTT.

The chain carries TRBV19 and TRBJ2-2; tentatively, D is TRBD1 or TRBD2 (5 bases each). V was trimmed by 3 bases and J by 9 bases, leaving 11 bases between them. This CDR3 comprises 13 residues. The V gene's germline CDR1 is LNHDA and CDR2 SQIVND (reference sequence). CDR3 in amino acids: CASSMASGRELFF. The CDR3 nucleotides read TGTGCCAGTAGTATGGCATCGGGGCGGGAGCTGTTTTTT.

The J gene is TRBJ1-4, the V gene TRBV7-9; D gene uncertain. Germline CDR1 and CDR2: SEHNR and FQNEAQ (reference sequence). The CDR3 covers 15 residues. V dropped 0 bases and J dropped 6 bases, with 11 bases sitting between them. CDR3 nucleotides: TGTGCCAGCAGCTTAGCAGCTGGGGAGGATGAAAAACTGTTTTTT. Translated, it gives CASSLAAGEDEKLFF. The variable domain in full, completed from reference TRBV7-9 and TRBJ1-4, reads DTGVSQNPRHKITKRGQNVTFRCDPISEHNRLYWYRQTLGQGPEFLTYFQNEAQLEKSRLLSDRFSAERPKGSFSTLEIQRTEQGDSAMYLCASSLAAGEDEKLFFGSGTQLSVL.

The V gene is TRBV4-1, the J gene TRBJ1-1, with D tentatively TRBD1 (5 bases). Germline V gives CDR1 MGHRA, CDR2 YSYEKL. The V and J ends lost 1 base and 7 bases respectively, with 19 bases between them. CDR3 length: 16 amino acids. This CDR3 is CASSQGYSLLGGEAFF. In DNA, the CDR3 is TGCGCCAGCAGCCAAGGATACAGCCTGCTGGGGGGTGAAGCTTTCTTT.